The following is a T cell receptor (beta chain) sequence with its context. The antigen it binds to is not known. Qualities for individual bases were not recorded, and no much larger clone is one base off. TCR CDR3 regions were amplified from genomic DNA by multiplex PCR using the deep immunoSEQ assay. For each cell subset, the extracted genomic DNA was distributed evenly across all wells of several immunoSEQ 96-well plates, and each plate served as one replicate. For sorted subsets, each replicate PCR was loaded with roughly 190 ng genomic DNA, equivalent to 30,000 or so T cell genomes. Purified libraries were quantified with a Qubit 3.0 fluorometer, sized on a Bioanalyzer 2100, and re-quantified with the KAPA Library Quantification kit. Each immunoSEQ 96-well plate was sequenced on its own single-read 150-cycle Illumina NextSeq 550 flow cell. In the paper's pipeline: Because the immunoSEQ output held only junctional sequences and lacked quality scores, the filtering could not match the filtering applied to full-length reads. To assign V/J genes and CDR3, sequences were annotated using PyIR, a Python wrapper for IgBLAST v1.9, with IMGT germline references. Reads with weak V/J assignments (E-value above 1e-6), missing CDR3, stop codons, out-of-frame junctions, or ambiguous translated residues were removed. V3J clonotypes were defined by identical inferred V gene, J gene, and CDR3 amino acid sequence. Percentage overlap between repertoires was computed as shared unique clonotypes divided by the size of the smaller repertoire. RTK rarefaction, the Chao1 estimator, and Recon v2.1 estimates of unobserved clonotypes were used to assess repertoire richness. Generation probabilities were computed with OLGA for all TCRbeta clonotypes obtained by the gDNA method from several donors. Drawn from immuneACCESS, this table holds only the in-frame rearrangements with V and J called that TCRdb kept. Clones are partly lost; checked studies trace under half to an unresolved V gene and leave the rest unexplained. V, J and clone size were drawn from that table, and D and trimming were deduced from the DNA. Present in this sample are roughly 1,100,000 clones, approximately 76% of which were seen just once. Of the sample, around 1.5% falls within the top ten clones.

Measured from the cysteine to the phenylalanine, the CDR3 is 16 residues long. Only the CDR3 part of the read is kept: 48 bases, read in frame from the first base. Reading the germline V gene (reference sequence) gives CDR1 GTSNPN and CDR2 SVGIG. The data stem from a study of shared clonotypes between healthy human individuals (dated by TCRdb to 2020 to 2022). Background for the entire study: The cohort included three men and a couple of women between 18 and 49 years of age. Different laboratories and diverse techniques were used to prepare libraries and sequence TCR repertoires, to increase sequencing depth and limit assay-specific biases. Each donor's leukapheresis produced roughly between roughly 0.85 and 10 billion PBMCs. For each donor, CD4 naive and CD4 memory were each run on three plates, CD8 naive on two plates, and CD8 memory on one plate. To estimate repertoire size and how much clonotype sharing occurs between individuals, the study deeply sequenced the blood TCR repertoires of roughly 5 healthy adults. Overall study outcomes, separate from this receptor: Sharing across several donors was observed for approximately 5% of naive CD4, around 3.5% of naive CD8, 2% to 2.5% of memory CD4, and about 0.4% of memory CD8 clonotypes. Compared with non-shared clonotypes, the clonotypes found in all four sorted-subset donors had higher generation probabilities. Sampling was restricted to blood, and TCR repertoires in tissue are likely to differ from TCR repertoires in blood. Incomplete sequencing was indicated by rarefaction of sorted-subset datasets, despite the large sequencing depth. Because the study included a small number of donors, the genetic and exposure-history diversity represented was limited. Naive subsets generally had larger estimated clonotype richness than memory subsets did. Pairwise subsampling led to the expectation that sequencing depth would affect the degree of clonotype sharing among donors.

Healthy HIV-negative adults with no recently reported acute infections or vaccinations were included as donors. Every donor was a Caucasian adult residing in Nashville, Tennessee, USA. CD4+ T cells were enriched through magnetic negative selection, after which naive cells were positively selected on CD45RA and the remaining negative fraction served as the memory subset. Blood was obtained by leukapheresis, after which PBMCs were separated by Ficoll-Histopaque density gradient centrifugation and cryopreserved in liquid nitrogen vapor phase. Analytical flow cytometry was used to check the purity and quantity of each magnetically sorted T cell population. Genomic DNA was isolated from every sorted fraction and measured by UV absorbance on a Nanodrop 2000c.

This TCR derives from a man between 18 and 29 years old in good health. What was sequenced was memory CD4+ T cells sorted from blood. Reading the label with the study, this specimen's cell subset or site is: CD45RA-negative fraction. The sequence links TRBV30 to TRBJ2-5, and 15 bases in between align with TRBD2. The J call may be in error: the DNA end matches TRBJ2-7 better. The nucleotides read TGTGCCTGGAGTGTAGGACTAGCGGGAGGGCCTTCCGAGCAGTACTTC. Its product reads: CAWSVGLAGGPSEQYF.